This TCR beta chain was sequenced during a study of cytomegalovirus exposure and HLA in healthy donors. In the PCR, 60 Vbeta and 13 Jbeta primers were used. Produced via immunoSEQ multiplex PCR; TCRdb's table is partial and in-frame only. There are over 80,000 clones in the sample; approximately 80% occur only once, and approximately 3.9% lies in the top ten. The CDR3 covers 15 residues. The germline V gene encodes CDR1 SGHTA and CDR2 FQGNSA. The trim removed 5 bases at V and 2 bases at J, leaving 6 bases unmatched. The chain recombines TRBV7-2 with TRBJ1-2, with 9 bases aligning to TRBD1. The specimen sequenced was PBMCs. This sequence was found in a man aged 45-60 years in good health and CMV-seronegative. CDR3 residues: CASSERTGVNYGYTF. In DNA, the CDR3 is TGTGCCAGCAGCGAACGGACAGGGGTGAACTATGGCTACACCTTC.